This T cell receptor (beta chain) was retrieved from a study of tumor-infiltrating lymphocytes in localized non-small cell lung cancer. Study conclusions and caveats: Recurrence-free survival showed no association with tumor T-cell fraction.

With respect to this clone: What it binds is unknown.

Libraries were prepared by immunoSEQ multiplex PCR; TCRdb keeps only in-frame clonotypes and omits some of them. Of thousands of clones listed, 70% to 85% were seen once; the top ten hold under 6%. Germline V gene sequence: CDR1 GTSNPN, CDR2 SVGIG (reference sequence). CDR3 length: 12 amino acids. V was clipped by 3 bases and J by 8 bases, with 10 bases between them. The genes are TRBV30 and TRBJ1-4, with D uncertain. Sequences were obtained from lung tumor tissue. The TCR sequence derives from a human donor with non-small cell lung cancer. The CDR3 coding sequence is TGTGCCTGGAGGATAGGTGTAGAAAAACTGTTTTTT. Translating gives CAWRIGVEKLFF.